This T cell receptor (beta chain) derives from a study of monozygotic twins with cystic fibrosis. Method: immunoSEQ multiplex PCR; TCRdb's copy keeps in-frame clones and lacks some. The repertoire holds 12,000 to 15,000 clones, with about 98% as singletons. V shed 6 bases and J shed 6 bases, with 10 bases lying between them. The CDR3 is made up of 11 amino acids. CDR1 and CDR2 from the germline V gene are SGHRS and YFSETQ. This TCR came from a girl aged 2-15 years with cystic fibrosis. Sequenced sample: blood. The chain is built from TRBV5-1 and TRBJ2-7; D ambiguous. CDR3 DNA: TGCGCCAGCACCTCCCTCGGCGAGCAGTACTTC. Protein product: CASTSLGEQYF.